Presented here are 24 T cell receptor beta chains from one specimen sequenced in a study of OX40 agonist ivuxolimab in advanced cancers. The protocol was immunoSEQ multiplex PCR, while the TCRdb copy is restricted to in-frame clones and leaves out a portion. The sample has 45,000 to 55,000 clones; more than 75% are singletons. The sample here was CD4+ or CD8+ T cells sorted from blood, taken in a trial of the OX40 agonist ivuxolimab. The receptors stem from an adult with an advanced solid tumor such as melanoma, head and neck, liver or kidney cancer.

V gene TRBV5-4 combines with J gene TRBJ1-4; TRBD1 might be the D (6 bases). Germline values: CDR1 SGHNT, CDR2 YYREEE (reference sequence). The CDR3 contains 15 residues. V was pared by 4 bases and J by 4 bases, with 14 bases between. The DNA for the CDR3 is TGTGCCAGCAGCGACTACAGGGAGGATAATGAAAAACTGTTTTTT. Amino acids: CASSDYREDNEKLFF.

This clone was counted a single time. This chain connects TRBV10-2 to TRBJ2-3, with TRBD2 matching 15 bases. V lost 5 bases and J lost 5; bases outside the gene matches: 2. This CDR3 has 15 amino acids. Germline V lookup: CDR1 WSHSY, CDR2 SAAADI. The CDR3 here is CASSRTSGRGDTQYF. CDR3 sequence (DNA): TGCGCCAGCAGTCGGACTAGCGGGAGGGGAGATACGCAGTATTTT.

The V call is TRBV29-1, the J call TRBJ1-2, with 8 positions matching TRBD1. Trimming took 5 bases from V and 6 from J; bases not matched to a gene: 5. This CDR3 is built from 12 residues. The germline V gene has CDR1 SQVTM and CDR2 ANQGSEA. The CDR3 reads CSVPQGVDGYTF. Written as DNA, the CDR3 is TGCAGCGTTCCACAGGGGGTGGATGGCTACACCTTC.

This clone has only one observation. This rearrangement joins TRBV7-6 to TRBJ2-5; 9 positions match TRBD1. CDR3 length: 14 amino acids. From germline, CDR1 is SGHVS and CDR2 FNYEAQ. V was pared by 5 bases and J by 4 bases, with 5 bases of the junction left unmatched. In DNA, the CDR3 is TGTGCCAGCAGCCCAACGGGACAGGGAGAGACCCAGTACTTC. Protein sequence: CASSPTGQGETQYF.

The V gene is TRBV28, the J gene TRBJ1-3; TRBD1 matches 9 bases. The junction had 3 bases not matched to a gene; V was cut back by 0 bases and J by 3 bases. Germline CDR1 MDHEN, CDR2 SYDVKM. The CDR3 is 16 amino acids. Here the CDR3 reads CASSLWDRGNGNTIYF. In DNA, the CDR3 is TGTGCCAGCAGTTTATGGGACAGGGGCAATGGAAACACCATATATTTT.

The V gene is TRBV7-8, the J gene TRBJ2-7; the match to TRBD1 covers 9 bases. Trimming cost V 3 bases and J 2 bases; bases outside gene matches: 5. The CDR3 has 15 residues. Germline V gives CDR1 SGHVS, CDR2 FQNEAQ. The CDR3 sequence: CASSLVGQGTYEQYF. The CDR3 coding sequence is TGTGCCAGCAGCTTGGTCGGACAGGGGACCTACGAGCAGTACTTC.

The rearrangement links TRBV6-1 to TRBJ2-7; D might be TRBD2 (6 bases). With 6 bases removed from V and 2 bases from J, the gap between germline ends came to 11 bases. This CDR3 is 13 amino acids long. The V gene's germline CDR1 is MNHNS and CDR2 SASEGT. The CDR3 nucleotides are TGTGCCAGCAGGCTAGCGATAGCCTACGAGCAGTACTTC. The encoded protein is CASRLAIAYEQYF.

In this sample, this clone turned up once. The genes are TRBV14 and TRBJ2-7, with 8 bases identical to TRBD2. The CDR3 length is 16 residues. The V gene end was trimmed by 2 bases and the J gene end by 5 bases; junction bases not matched to a gene: 11. The V gene's germline CDR1 is SGHDN and CDR2 FVKESK. The CDR3 DNA reads as TGTGCCAGCAGCCAAAACGTAGCGGGATCTAAGGACGAGCAGTACTTC. Its protein product is CASSQNVAGSKDEQYF. Complete variable domain (other parts from reference TRBV14 and TRBJ2-7): EAGVTQFPSHSVIEKGQTVTLRCDPISGHDNLYWYRRVMGKEIKFLLHFVKESKQDESGMPNNRFLAERTGGTYSTLKVQPAELEDSGVYFCASSQNVAGSKDEQYFGPGTRLTVT.

J is TRBJ2-5 and V is TRBV19; no definite D call. Germline V CDR1 and CDR2: LNHDA, SQIVND (reference sequence). The CDR3 covers 12 residues. The ends were cut back, 5 bases at V and 1 base at J, with 5 bases in the middle. As DNA, the CDR3 is TGTGCCAGTAGTCCAATCCAAGAGACCCAGTACTTC. The encoded protein is CASSPIQETQYF.

As regards this clone: Its ends do not fully match the called genes, so a read error is possible. The chain couples TRBV19 to TRBJ1-5; maybe TRBD1 (6 bases). The CDR3 spans 15 residues. The germline CDR1 and CDR2 sequences are LNHDA and SQIVND (reference sequence). The CDR3 DNA reads as TGTGCCAGTAGTGGGGAAGGACAGAGCAGTCAGCCCCAGCATTTT. Amino acids: CASSGEGQSSQPQHF. The complete variable domain, with remaining parts taken from reference TRBV19 and TRBJ1-5, reads DGGITQSPKYLFRKEGQNVTLSCEQNLNHDAMYWYRQDPGQGLRLIYYSQIVNDFQKGDIAEGYSVSREKKESFPLTVTSAQKNPTAFYLCASSGEGQSSQPQHFGDGTRLSIL.

The chain couples TRBV15 to TRBJ1-5; no clear D. The CDR3 sequence is 13 residues long. CDR1 is LNHNV and CDR2 is YYDKDF in the germline V gene (reference sequence). Trimming pared 0 bases from V and 11 bases from J, leaving 11 bases between. In DNA form, the CDR3 reads TGTGCCACCAGCAGAGATCCGGTAGCAGCCCAGCATTTT. It yields the protein CATSRDPVAAQHF. Filled out from reference TRBV15 and TRBJ1-5, the complete variable domain reads DAMVIQNPRYQVTQFGKPVTLSCSQTLNHNVMYWYQQKSSQAPKLLFHYYDKDFNNEADTPDNFQSRRPNTSFCFLDIRSPGLGDTAMYLCATSRDPVAAQHFGDGTRLSIL.

There are a few counts of this clone. The chain combines TRBV28 with TRBJ1-1; D might be TRBD1 (5 bases). This CDR3 has 10 residues. In germline, CDR1 is MDHEN, CDR2 SYDVKM. V shed 10 bases and J shed 12 bases, with 15 bases lying between them. The CDR3 here is CATGGQWSFF. DNA of the CDR3: TGTGCCACCGGGGGTCAGTGGTCTTTCTTT. The full variable domain, its missing parts supplied by reference TRBV28 and TRBJ1-1, is DVKVTQSSRYLVKRTGEKVFLECVQDMDHENMFWYRQDPGLGLRLIYFSYDVKMKEKGDIPEGYSVSREKKERFSLILESASTNQTSMYLCATGGQWSFFGQGTRLTVV.

This sequence joins TRBV5-1 and TRBJ1-1; no definite D call. Germline V CDR1 and CDR2: SGHRS, YFSETQ. CDR3 size: 15 residues. Trimming removed 0 bases from V and 0 bases from J, with 9 bases in between. The CDR3: CASSLEKILNTEAFF. The CDR3 DNA reads TGCGCCAGCAGCTTGGAGAAGATTTTGAACACTGAAGCTTTCTTT.

CDR3 residues: CASSLAGVGDTQYF. The CDR3 DNA reads as TGCGCCAGCAGTCTTGCGGGAGTCGGAGATACGCAGTATTTT. The chain combines TRBV10-2 with TRBJ2-3, with 7 bases identical to TRBD2. Germline values: CDR1 WSHSY, CDR2 SAAADI. CDR3 length equals 14 residues. V shed 5 bases, J shed 5 bases, and the junction held 7 bases outside the gene matches.

This chain links TRBV19 with TRBJ2-7; TRBD2 agrees at 12 bases. The CDR3 length is 14 residues. Germline CDR1 is LNHDA and CDR2 is SQIVND (reference sequence). J gave up 2 bases and V 5 bases, and 1 base lay outside the gene matches. CDR3 loop: CASSPSGRAYEQYF. DNA of the CDR3: TGTGCCAGTAGTCCTAGCGGGAGGGCCTACGAGCAGTACTTC.

The chain employs TRBV4-2 and TRBJ2-3, with D perhaps matching TRBD1 (5 bases). The CDR3 sequence is 14 residues long. V was trimmed by 0 bases and J by 10 bases, leaving 14 bases between them. CDR1 is LGHNA, CDR2 YNFKEQ, per germline. The CDR3 sequence is CASSQEQGSPAQYF. DNA for the CDR3: TGTGCCAGCAGCCAAGAGCAGGGCTCCCCCGCGCAGTATTTT.

This clone has only one observation. The chain couples TRBV11-2 to TRBJ1-4, with D possibly matching TRBD1 (5 bases). Germline V gene sequence: CDR1 SGHAT, CDR2 FQNNGV. The CDR3 extends over 15 amino acids. Trimming shortened V by 5 bases and J by 8 bases, and 18 bases separated the two germline ends. CDR3 residues: CASSRAGTVGEKLFF. CDR3 nucleotides: TGTGCCAGCAGCCGGGCGGGGACTGTGGGGGAAAAACTGTTTTTT.

The chain joins TRBV4-1 to TRBJ1-5, with D possibly being TRBD1 (5 bases). Trimming shortened V by 2 bases and J by 6 bases, and 11 bases separated the two germline ends. This CDR3 region has 14 residues. CDR1 and CDR2 (germline): MGHRA, YSYEKL. This CDR3 reads CASSQPGYSQPQHF. CDR3 DNA sequence: TGCGCCAGCAGCCAACCAGGGTACTCTCAGCCCCAGCATTTT.

The chain is built from TRBV19 and TRBJ1-1; no clear D. Per the germline V gene, CDR1 is LNHDA and CDR2 is SQIVND (reference sequence). This CDR3 spans 13 amino acids. V was shortened by 5 bases and J by 3 bases, with 10 bases between the two germline ends. The CDR3 nucleotides read TGTGCCAGTAGTGGGTCAAGAGACACTGAAGCTTTCTTT. Its protein product is CASSGSRDTEAFF. The full variable domain, with the rest looked up from reference TRBV19 and TRBJ1-1, is DGGITQSPKYLFRKEGQNVTLSCEQNLNHDAMYWYRQDPGQGLRLIYYSQIVNDFQKGDIAEGYSVSREKKESFPLTVTSAQKNPTAFYLCASSGSRDTEAFFGQGTRLTVV.

This chain uses TRBV10-3 with TRBJ2-5; 10 bases fit TRBD1. V gave up 6 bases and J gave up 2 bases; unmatched junction bases: 3. Germline V lookup: CDR1 ENHRY, CDR2 SYGVKD. This CDR3 has 14 amino acids. The CDR3 bases are TGTGCCATCAGCGGGACAGGGGATCAAGAGACCCAGTACTTC. This codes for CAISGTGDQETQYF.

In its sample, this clone ranks as medium-sized (0.01 to 0.1%). This sequence joins TRBV4-1 and TRBJ2-7; TRBD2 matches at 9 bases. Germline V lookup: CDR1 MGHRA, CDR2 YSYEKL. The CDR3 is 18 amino acids. V shed 1 base and J 2 bases; nucleotides not matched to a gene: 12. CDR3 nucleotide sequence: TGCGCCAGCAGCCAAGGTCCTGCGGGAGGGGATACGCCCTACGAGCAGTACTTC. This gives the protein CASSQGPAGGDTPYEQYF.

V is TRBV7-3 and J is TRBJ2-7, with TRBD2 matching over 10 bases. Trimming cost V 5 bases and J 1 base; bases outside gene matches: 5. This CDR3 region has 15 residues. Germline V CDR1 and CDR2: SGHTA, FQGTGA. CDR3 protein: CASSRGLADSYEQYF. The DNA of the CDR3 is TGTGCCAGCAGCCGCGGACTAGCGGATTCCTACGAGCAGTACTTC.

V gene TRBV30 combines with J gene TRBJ2-5; possibly TRBD1 for D (6 bases). V shed 1 base and J shed 5 bases, with 11 bases lying between them. The CDR3 is 13 residues long. The germline V gene has CDR1 GTSNPN and CDR2 SVGIG (reference sequence). The CDR3: CAWSEGVWETQYF. CDR3 in DNA: TGTGCCTGGAGTGAGGGGGTCTGGGAGACCCAGTACTTC.

The genes are TRBV6-1 and TRBJ2-4; D is perhaps TRBD1 (6 bases). In germline, CDR1 is MNHNS, CDR2 SASEGT. The CDR3 is 16 residues long. V was pared by 4 bases and J by 3 bases, with 16 bases between. The CDR3 protein is CASSGTGSTNKNIQYF. The CDR3 region has the DNA TGTGCCAGCAGTGGCACAGGGAGCACCAACAAAAACATTCAGTACTTC.